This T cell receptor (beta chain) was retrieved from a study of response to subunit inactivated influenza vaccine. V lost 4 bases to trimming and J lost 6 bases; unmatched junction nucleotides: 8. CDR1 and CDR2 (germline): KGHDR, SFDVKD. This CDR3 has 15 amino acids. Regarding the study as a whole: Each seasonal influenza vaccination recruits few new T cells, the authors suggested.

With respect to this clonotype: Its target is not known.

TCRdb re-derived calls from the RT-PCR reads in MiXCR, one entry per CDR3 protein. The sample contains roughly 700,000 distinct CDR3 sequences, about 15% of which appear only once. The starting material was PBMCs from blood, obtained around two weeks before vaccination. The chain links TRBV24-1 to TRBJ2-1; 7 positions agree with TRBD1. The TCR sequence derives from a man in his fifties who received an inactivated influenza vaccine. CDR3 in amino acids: CATSENTGTANEQFF. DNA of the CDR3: TGTGCCACCAGTGAGAATACCGGGACAGCCAATGAGCAGTTCTTC.